These 18 T cell receptor beta chains were all obtained from the same sample, sequenced in a study of CD8 T cells in Susac syndrome. An amount of RNA that ranged from roughly 0.45 to 1 ug was reverse transcribed with random hexamers. TCRdb analysed the immunoSEQ multiplex PCR reads with MiXCR anew, one entry per CDR3 protein. There are 150,000 to 250,000 distinct CDR3 sequences in the sample; roughly 95% occur only once, and roughly 0.088% lies in the top ten. Source material: CD4+ T cells from PBMCs. These receptor sequences come from a human donor with multiple sclerosis.

The gene calls are TRBV20-1 and TRBJ2-7; no definite D call. The CDR3 is 14 amino acids. Trimming shortened V by 4 bases and J by 4 bases, and 17 bases separated the two germline ends. Germline assignment: CDR1 DFQATT and CDR2 SNEGSKA (reference sequence). The CDR3 nucleotides are TGCAGTGCTAATGGTGGGATGTATACTTACGAGCAGTACTTC. Translating it yields CSANGGMYTYEQYF.

The chain uses TRBV30 and TRBJ2-7, with 9 bases lining up with TRBD1. The germline gives CDR1 GTSNPN, CDR2 SVGIG (reference sequence). Trimming at V came to 7 bases and at J to 3 bases, leaving 7 bases not matched to a gene. CDR3 size: 13 residues. CDR3 sequence reads: CAFTGGSGYEQYF. The CDR3, as DNA: TGTGCCTTTACAGGGGGCTCTGGCTACGAGCAGTACTTC.

The chain has TRBV29-1 and TRBJ2-1, with 9 bases aligning to TRBD2. There are 12 residues in the CDR3. Per germline, CDR1 SQVTM and CDR2 ANQGSEA. The junction had 3 bases not matched to a gene; V was cut back by 5 bases and J by 7 bases. For the CDR3, the DNA is TGCAGCGTTAGGCGGGAGGGGAATGAGCAGTTCTTC. Amino acids: CSVRREGNEQFF.

The rearrangement links TRBV14 to TRBJ2-5; the D is unclear. This CDR3 comprises 13 residues. Germline CDR1 SGHDN, CDR2 FVKESK. Trimming left V 6 bases short and J 4 bases short, with 12 bases between. The CDR3 here is CASRGLVGETQYF. The CDR3 DNA is TGTGCCAGCAGAGGCCTTGTCGGAGAGACCCAGTACTTC.

V gene TRBV20-1 combines with J gene TRBJ2-1, with 7 bases lining up with TRBD2. Germline CDR1 is DFQATT and CDR2 is SNEGSKA (reference sequence). This CDR3 region has 12 residues. The trim removed 3 bases at V and 10 bases at J, leaving 6 bases unmatched. The DNA of the CDR3 is TGCAGTGCTAGGACTAGCTCCCGAGAGCAGTTCTTC. As protein: CSARTSSREQFF.

This chain links TRBV6-6 with TRBJ2-3; maybe TRBD2 (7 bases). V lost 5 bases and J 6 bases, leaving 18 bases between the germline ends. The CDR3 runs to 15 residues. Germline CDR1 reads MNHNY; CDR2 reads SVGAGI (reference sequence). As DNA, the CDR3 is TGTGCCAGCAGTACCGATAGGGGGAGGGCCGATACGCAGTATTTT. Amino acids: CASSTDRGRADTQYF.

J is TRBJ2-7 and V is TRBV5-1; 8 bases are shared with TRBD2. The CDR3 is made up of 14 amino acids. The germline CDR1 and CDR2 sequences are SGHRS and YFSETQ. Trimming at V came to 4 bases and at J to 5 bases, leaving 8 bases not matched to a gene. This CDR3 reads CASSPGLGADEQYF. CDR3 in DNA: TGCGCCAGCAGCCCGGGACTAGGGGCAGACGAGCAGTACTTC.

V gene TRBV20-1 combines with J gene TRBJ1-5; no clear D. The CDR3 contains 14 residues. CDR1 and CDR2 from the germline V gene are DFQATT and SNEGSKA (reference sequence). Between the trimmed V and J ends, which lost 1 base and 4 bases, there was a span of 11 bases. CDR3 loop: CSARGGIRNQPQHF. The CDR3 bases are TGCAGTGCTAGAGGAGGAATCCGGAATCAGCCCCAGCATTTT.

CDR3 protein: CAWNGQFNEQFF. The CDR3 bases are TGTGCCTGGAACGGACAGTTTAATGAGCAGTTCTTC. V is TRBV30 and J is TRBJ2-1, with D maybe TRBD1 (6 bases). This CDR3 region has 12 residues. V lost 4 bases to trimming and J lost 7 bases, with 11 bases between them. Per germline, CDR1 GTSNPN and CDR2 SVGIG (reference sequence). Full variable domain (rest looked up from reference TRBV30 and TRBJ2-1): SQTIHQWPATLVQPVGSPLSLECTVEGTSNPNLYWYRQAAGRGLQLLFYSVGIGQISSEVPQNLSASRPQDRQFILSSKKLLLSDSGFYLCAWNGQFNEQFFGPGTRLTVL.

The CDR3 loop reads CSARGPASGATSSYEQYF. CDR3 nucleotides: TGCAGTGCTAGAGGGCCGGCTAGCGGGGCGACTAGCTCCTACGAGCAGTACTTC. The chain has TRBV20-1 and TRBJ2-7; TRBD2 matches at 9 bases. The CDR3 loop spans 18 amino acids. Germline CDR1 is DFQATT and CDR2 is SNEGSKA (reference sequence). J gave up 0 bases and V 1 base, and 13 bases lay outside the gene matches.

This chain links TRBV30 with TRBJ2-7; no definite D call. Germline V gives CDR1 GTSNPN, CDR2 SVGIG (reference sequence). V was pared by 3 bases and J by 4 bases, with 7 bases between. This CDR3 is 11 amino acids long. The CDR3 sequence is CAWRTGYEQYF. The CDR3 DNA is TGTGCCTGGAGAACCGGATACGAGCAGTACTTC.

The rearrangement links TRBV9 to TRBJ2-5, with unresolved D. CDR3 length: 13 amino acids. V dropped 7 bases and J dropped 2 bases, with 12 bases sitting between them. CDR1 is SGDLS, CDR2 YYNGEE, per germline. This CDR3 reads CASSRAVQETQYF. CDR3 bases: TGTGCCAGCTCTCGGGCCGTACAAGAGACCCAGTACTTC.

The V call is TRBV20-1, the J call TRBJ1-4, with D tentatively TRBD1 (6 bases). The CDR3 length is 15 residues. The germline CDR1 and CDR2 sequences are DFQATT and SNEGSKA (reference sequence). V lost 7 bases to trimming and J lost 3 bases, with 18 bases between them. CDR3 in DNA: TGCAGTGTAGGGACACTGACAGCGGCTAATGAAAAACTGTTTTTT. Its protein is CSVGTLTAANEKLFF.

There are a few counts of this clonotype. The chain has TRBV30 and TRBJ1-5; the D gene is possibly TRBD1 (6 bases). The CDR3 has 13 amino acids. V was pared by 2 bases and J by 4 bases, with 9 bases between. The V gene's germline CDR1 is GTSNPN and CDR2 SVGIG (reference sequence). The DNA of the CDR3 is TGTGCCTGGAGTACCAGGGGTAATCAGCCCCAGCATTTT. The encoded protein is CAWSTRGNQPQHF.

This rearrangement joins TRBV12-5 to TRBJ2-2; D is perhaps TRBD2 (6 bases). CDR3 length: 14 residues. V dropped 6 bases and J dropped 6 bases, with 14 bases sitting between them. Per germline, CDR1 LGHNT and CDR2 FRNRAP. The CDR3 DNA reads TGTGCTAGTGGCGCGGGACCGCCGTCCGGGGAGCTGTTTTTT. This translates into CASGAGPPSGELFF.

This rearrangement joins TRBV10-3 to TRBJ1-1, with 8 bases identical to TRBD1. The junction had 4 bases not matched to a gene; V was cut back by 6 bases and J by 10 bases. This CDR3 spans 11 amino acids. CDR1 ENHRY and CDR2 SYGVKD come from the germline V gene. CDR3 in DNA: TGTGCCATCAGCGGGACAGGTCGAGCTTTCTTT. Translation gives CAISGTGRAFF.

The genes are TRBV29-1 and TRBJ2-7; D is possibly TRBD2 (5 bases). Germline V lookup: CDR1 SQVTM, CDR2 ANQGSEA. The CDR3 length is 12 residues. V lost 4 bases to trimming and J lost 0 bases, with 7 bases between them. The CDR3 DNA sequence: TGCAGCGTTGTAGGGAGCTCCTACGAGCAGTACTTC. Translation gives CSVVGSSYEQYF.

This clonotype is a singleton in its sample. V and J are TRBV5-1 and TRBJ1-1, with D hard to call. The CDR3 has 15 amino acids. V lost 7 bases and J 5 bases, leaving 21 bases between the germline ends. CDR1 is SGHRS, CDR2 YFSETQ, per germline. The CDR3 spells CASSRVSYRSTEAFF. CDR3 nucleotide sequence: TGCGCCAGCTCTCGAGTTTCATACCGCAGTACTGAAGCTTTCTTT.